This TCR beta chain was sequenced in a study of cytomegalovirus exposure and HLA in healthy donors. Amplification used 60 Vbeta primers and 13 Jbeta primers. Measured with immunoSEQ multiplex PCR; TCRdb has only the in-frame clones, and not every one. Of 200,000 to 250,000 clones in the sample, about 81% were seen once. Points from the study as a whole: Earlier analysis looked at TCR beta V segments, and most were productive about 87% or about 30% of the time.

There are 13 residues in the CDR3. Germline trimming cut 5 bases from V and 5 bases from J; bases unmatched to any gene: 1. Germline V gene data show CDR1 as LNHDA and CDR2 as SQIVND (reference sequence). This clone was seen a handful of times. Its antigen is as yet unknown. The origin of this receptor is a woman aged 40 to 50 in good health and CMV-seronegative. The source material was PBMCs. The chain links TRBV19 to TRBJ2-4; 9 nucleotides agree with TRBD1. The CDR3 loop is CASSGTGQNIQYF. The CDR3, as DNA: TGTGCCAGTAGTGGGACAGGGCAAAACATTCAGTACTTC. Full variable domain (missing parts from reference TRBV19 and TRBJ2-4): DGGITQSPKYLFRKEGQNVTLSCEQNLNHDAMYWYRQDPGQGLRLIYYSQIVNDFQKGDIAEGYSVSREKKESFPLTVTSAQKNPTAFYLCASSGTGQNIQYFGAGTRLSVL.